This is a list of T cell receptor beta chains from one sample in a study of response to subunit inactivated influenza vaccine. A single record per CDR3 protein comes from TCRdb applying MiXCR to the RT-PCR reads. The sample lists 530,000 or so distinct CDR3 sequences, 12% to 15% seen once, with around 10% in the top ten. Sequencing used PBMCs from blood, obtained about 11 days after vaccination. These receptors were collected from a man between 45 and 60 years old who received an inactivated influenza vaccine. CDR3s include the opening cysteine and the closing phenylalanine or tryptophan. Each record gives: J gene, V gene, clone size, CDR3 protein. A row's size may be missing; if present it is once, few, many or a size class.

J gene: TRBJ2-1; V gene: TRBV27; clone size: few; CDR3 protein: CASSQSAWNNEQFF
J gene: TRBJ2-3; V gene: TRBV29-1; clone size: few; CDR3 protein: CSATGLAGPDTQYF
J gene: TRBJ1-4; V gene: TRBV23-1; clone size: few; CDR3 protein: CASTGWGF
J gene: TRBJ1-2; V gene: TRBV24-1; clone size: -; CDR3 protein: CATSDMGVSYGYTF
J gene: TRBJ2-3; V gene: TRBV24-1; clone size: few; CDR3 protein: CATSDQTHSTDTQYF
J gene: TRBJ2-3; V gene: TRBV12-3/TRBV12-4; clone size: few; CDR3 protein: CASSREAGITDTQYF
J gene: TRBJ1-1; V gene: TRBV29-1; clone size: -; CDR3 protein: CSVEYTEAFF
J gene: TRBJ2-5; V gene: TRBV11-2; clone size: -; CDR3 protein: CASSWAAGVVLWEETQYF
J gene: TRBJ2-5; V gene: TRBV7-2; clone size: few; CDR3 protein: CASSLTSGSYETQYF
J gene: TRBJ2-1; V gene: TRBV7-2; clone size: many; CDR3 protein: CASSLPGGGVRYNEQFF
J gene: TRBJ1-5; V gene: TRBV3-1; clone size: -; CDR3 protein: CASSQDISSNQPQHF
J gene: TRBJ2-4; V gene: TRBV7-2; clone size: few; CDR3 protein: CASSSPGLAGDVYF
J gene: TRBJ2-2; V gene: TRBV4-1; clone size: -; CDR3 protein: CASSLQGDGELFF
J gene: TRBJ1-4; V gene: TRBV12-3/TRBV12-4; clone size: few; CDR3 protein: CASSLGQGGGEKLFF
J gene: TRBJ2-7; V gene: TRBV29-1; clone size: -; CDR3 protein: CSVAEGSSYEQYF
J gene: TRBJ2-2; V gene: TRBV7-2; clone size: few; CDR3 protein: CASSTGSLPGELFF
J gene: TRBJ2-2; V gene: TRBV11-3; clone size: -; CDR3 protein: CASSPKGQTGELFF
J gene: TRBJ2-3; V gene: TRBV12-3/TRBV12-4; clone size: -; CDR3 protein: CASSSPFLAGSTDTQYF
J gene: TRBJ2-5; V gene: TRBV7-7; clone size: -; CDR3 protein: CASSLRLGIQETQYF
J gene: TRBJ2-3; V gene: TRBV7-8; clone size: -; CDR3 protein: CASSDRGGSTDTQYF
J gene: TRBJ2-5; V gene: TRBV7-7; clone size: few; CDR3 protein: CASSSSPSQVPYF
J gene: TRBJ2-1; V gene: TRBV5-5; clone size: many; CDR3 protein: CASSLPRGRRVFNEQFF
J gene: TRBJ2-3; V gene: TRBV4-2; clone size: few; CDR3 protein: CASSQDLAGGRDTQYF
J gene: TRBJ2-3; V gene: TRBV7-7; clone size: few; CDR3 protein: CASSPWAGGVSGTDTQYF
J gene: TRBJ2-1; V gene: TRBV12-3/TRBV12-4; clone size: few; CDR3 protein: CASSPHVAITYNEQFF
J gene: TRBJ2-7; V gene: TRBV7-9; clone size: -; CDR3 protein: CASSLGLAGFNEQYF
J gene: TRBJ1-6; V gene: TRBV3-1; clone size: -; CDR3 protein: CASSQNLRGEALHF
J gene: TRBJ1-3; V gene: TRBV30; clone size: few; CDR3 protein: CAWSKQGALRTIYF
J gene: TRBJ2-1; V gene: TRBV24-1; clone size: many; CDR3 protein: CATSDAAGGLGEQFF
J gene: TRBJ2-7; V gene: TRBV7-9; clone size: few; CDR3 protein: CASSLISSEQYF
J gene: TRBJ2-7; V gene: TRBV27; clone size: -; CDR3 protein: CASSLAGPSYEQYF
J gene: TRBJ2-3; V gene: TRBV11-2; clone size: few; CDR3 protein: CASSFGHLGSGSPHTDTQYF
J gene: TRBJ1-1; V gene: TRBV30; clone size: -; CDR3 protein: CAWSVWGSGEAFF
J gene: TRBJ1-1; V gene: TRBV29-1; clone size: -; CDR3 protein: CSVDQVGTEAFF
J gene: TRBJ1-1; V gene: TRBV20-1; clone size: -; CDR3 protein: CSARDTGGGTRTEAFF
J gene: TRBJ2-5; V gene: TRBV4-3; clone size: -; CDR3 protein: CASSQEGPGAWETQYF
J gene: TRBJ2-1; V gene: TRBV12-2; clone size: -; CDR3 protein: CASRLAGAGGYNEQFF
J gene: TRBJ1-1; V gene: TRBV29-1; clone size: many; CDR3 protein: CSALGQGEATEAFF
J gene: TRBJ2-1; V gene: TRBV20-1; clone size: few; CDR3 protein: CSATRGVYNEQFF
J gene: TRBJ1-1; V gene: TRBV5-1; clone size: many; CDR3 protein: CASSSGTRMNTEAFF
J gene: TRBJ2-7; V gene: TRBV4-2; clone size: -; CDR3 protein: CASSQGDGKQGPSLYYEQYF
J gene: TRBJ2-7; V gene: TRBV6-2/TRBV6-3; clone size: -; CDR3 protein: CASSYRGQVGEQYF
J gene: TRBJ2-3; V gene: TRBV29-1; clone size: few; CDR3 protein: CSVTPGLADPDTQYF
J gene: TRBJ2-3; V gene: TRBV6-4; clone size: few; CDR3 protein: CATSVGSGGADTQYF
J gene: TRBJ2-5; V gene: TRBV7-6; clone size: few; CDR3 protein: CASSFNPRGQETQYF